This T cell receptor (beta chain) was obtained from a study of human T cells and chemical hapten exposure. Across the whole study: Variation in per-sample TCR yields came mainly from small pooled library volume differences.

A word on this clonotype: Its antigen is undetermined.

TCRdb fed the RACE reads into MiXCR, producing one record per CDR3 protein. Of 130,000 or so distinct CDR3 sequences listed, approximately 9.1% are singletons. General observations from the study: TCRs above 1 in 1000 frequency did not change with DPC sensitization.

The time point is: healthy volunteer bleed at 2 weeks. Extraction of total RNA was performed on unfractionated whole blood. V dropped 0 bases and J dropped 7 bases, with 6 bases sitting between them. The CDR3 extends over 12 amino acids. In germline, CDR1 is LGHNT, CDR2 FRNRAP. The sequence derives from a male donor in good health. Some clones in this sample may be carry-over from other donors' samples. Sequencing used whole blood. V is TRBV12-5 and J is TRBJ1-1; D is unclear. The CDR3 protein is CASGLVPIEAFF. In DNA, the CDR3 is TGTGCTAGTGGTTTGGTTCCGATTGAAGCTTTCTTT.